This T cell receptor (beta chain) was captured in a study of blood T cell repertoires in COVID-19. Original data processing: Quantification of nucleated cells was approximated via reference gene primer amplification. The repertoire was sequenced with immunoSEQ multiplex PCR; TCRdb's copy has only in-frame clones and lacks some. V, J and clone size reflect that table, while D and trimming were determined from the DNA. This sample has about 120,000 clones, with around 82% found just once. The germline gives CDR1 SGDLS, CDR2 YYNGEE. V shed 4 bases and J 3 bases; nucleotides not matched to a gene: 4. The CDR3 spans 13 residues.

The sequence came from a woman in her fifties or sixties with acute or convalescent COVID-19. The sample taken for sequencing was peripheral blood. V gene TRBV9 combines with J gene TRBJ2-7, with 7 bases aligning to TRBD2. This chain's CDR3 is CASSPQRGYEQYF. CDR3 nucleotides: TGTGCCAGCAGCCCACAGCGGGGCTACGAGCAGTACTTC. The full variable domain, in which reference TRBV9 and TRBJ2-7 provide the parts outside the CDR3, is DSGVTQTPKHLITATGQRVTLRCSPRSGDLSVYWYQQSLDQGLQFLIQYYNGEERAKGNILERFSAQQFPDLHSELNLSSLELGDSALYFCASSPQRGYEQYFGPGTRLTVT.